Listed below are T cell receptor beta chains from one sample, sequenced in a study of shared clonotypes between healthy human individuals. TCRdb's copy holds only in-frame clones and misses some; the assay was immunoSEQ multiplex PCR. The sample lists about 2.1 million clones; just over 90% were seen once. Sequencing used naive CD8+ T cells from PBMCs. All receptors come from a man younger than 35 in good health. Some clones in this sample may be carry-over from other donors' samples. Each CDR3 is given with its conserved first and last residue. D genes are given only for firm matches. Where a row states a size, it is once, few, many or the class of an expanded clone; other rows omit it.

- - TRBJ2-3 TRBV4-2 TGTGCCAGCAGCCAAGGGTTGGGGTCTAGAGATACGCAGTATTTT CASSQGLGSRDTQYF
- TRBD2 TRBJ2-7 TRBV10-3 TGTGCCATTGCCGGGACTAGCTCCTACGAGCAGTACTTC CAIAGTSSYEQYF
- TRBD2 TRBJ2-3 TRBV6-8 TGTGCCAGCAGCCGACCCCCATGCGCGGATAGCGGGGAAACAGATACGCAGTATTTT CASSRPPCADSGETDTQYF
- - TRBJ2-3 TRBV6-1 TGTGCCAGCAGTGAAGCGGGGACACTCGGCACAGATACGCAGTATTTT CASSEAGTLGTDTQYF
- - TRBJ2-7 TRBV14 TGTGCCAGCAGCCAAGAGGTGATAAAGGGTTTCGGGAACGAGCAGTACTTC CASSQEVIKGFGNEQYF
- - TRBJ2-7 TRBV2 TGTGCCAGCAGGGGACACCCACCATCCTACGAGCAGTACTTC CASRGHPPSYEQYF
- - TRBJ2-5 TRBV29-1 TGCAGCGTTGGGCAAGAGACCCAGTACTTC CSVGQETQYF
- - TRBJ1-2 TRBV20-1 TGCAGTGCCCCACGGGACTATGGCTACACCTTC CSAPRDYGYTF
- - TRBJ1-2 TRBV27 TGTGCCAGCGGGGCCCCCGGGAGCGCGGGGCATGGCTACACCTTC CASGAPGSAGHGYTF
- - TRBJ1-1 TRBV2 TGTGCCAGCAGTGAGTACCTTATGAACACTGAAGCTTTCTTT CASSEYLMNTEAFF
- TRBD2 TRBJ2-7 TRBV13 TGTGCCAGCAGCCATACTAGCGGGTTATACGAGCAGTACTTC CASSHTSGLYEQYF
once TRBD2 TRBJ2-1 TRBV9 TGTGCCAGCAGTGGGGAGCGGGAGGCGGGTTACAATGAGCAGTTCTTC CASSGEREAGYNEQFF
- TRBD2 TRBJ2-5 TRBV28 TGTGCCAGCAGTCGCCCCTGGACTAGCGGGATGTGGGCCCAGTACTTC CASSRPWTSGMWAQYF
- - TRBJ1-1 TRBV4-1 TGCGCCAGCAGCCAAGATCCGGACTTGAACACTGAAGCTTTCTTT CASSQDPDLNTEAFF
- - TRBJ1-1 TRBV6-5 TGTGCCAGCAGTTTGGACCCGATCGGCACTGAAGCTTTCTTT CASSLDPIGTEAFF
- TRBD1 TRBJ1-1 TRBV28 TGTGCCAGCAGTTTTTCACAATTTCACAGGGGCTTGAACACTGAAGCTTTCTTT CASSFSQFHRGLNTEAFF
- TRBD1 TRBJ2-7 TRBV11-2 TGTGCCAGCAGGGACAGGGTCGACGAGCAGTACTTC CASRDRVDEQYF
- TRBD1 TRBJ1-1 TRBV9 TGTGCCAGCAGCGCCGGGACAGGGGGTATCACTGAAGCTTTCTTT CASSAGTGGITEAFF
- TRBD2 TRBJ2-1 TRBV19 TGTGCCAGTAGTATTAGGGGCGGGAGGTCGGATGAGCAGTTCTTC CASSIRGGRSDEQFF
- - TRBJ1-1 TRBV19 TGTGCCAGTAGTATGCGGGCGGGAAGGACTGAAGCTTTCTTT CASSMRAGRTEAFF
few - TRBJ2-1 TRBV28 TGTGCCAGCAGTTTCCTATCTCTAGGGAATGAGCAGTTCTTC CASSFLSLGNEQFF
- TRBD1 TRBJ2-7 TRBV25-1 TGTGCCAGCAGTGAGGCAGGGGGCACGTACGAGCAGTACTTC CASSEAGGTYEQYF
- TRBD1 TRBJ2-5 TRBV28 TGTGCCAGCAGTCGCGAGGACAGGCTCCGAGAGACCCAGTACTTC CASSREDRLRETQYF
- - TRBJ2-3 TRBV27 TGTGCCAGCAGTCCAAACCCCGCGAGCGGTACGCAGTATTTT CASSPNPASGTQYF
- TRBD2 TRBJ2-3 TRBV19 TGTGCCAGTAGGGATATAGCGGGAGAGTGGGATACGCAGTATTTT CASRDIAGEWDTQYF
- - TRBJ2-7 TRBV7-9 TGTGCCAGCAGCTACCATGCAGGGGACTACGAGCAGTACTTC CASSYHAGDYEQYF
- - TRBJ2-4 TRBV6-6 TGTGCCAGCCCGGATTTGGCCAAAAACATTCAGTACTTC CASPDLAKNIQYF
- TRBD2 TRBJ2-2 TRBV19 TGTGCCAGTAGTGTCCCCCGGGAGGGGACCGGGGAGCTGTTTTTT CASSVPREGTGELFF
- - TRBJ2-2 TRBV7-3 TGTGCCAGCAGCGGCGACAGCCTTCGGCCCGGGGAGCTGTTTTTT CASSGDSLRPGELFF
- TRBD2 TRBJ2-1 TRBV12-5 TGTGCTAGTGGTTTGGTACCGCTAGCGGGGGTGCACAATGAGCAGTTCTTC CASGLVPLAGVHNEQFF
- - TRBJ2-2 TRBV9 TGTGCCAGCAGCTCCCAACCTAGCGCCCTAGCGAACACCGGGGAGCTGTTTTTT CASSSQPSALANTGELFF
- TRBD2 TRBJ2-5 TRBV19 TGTGCCAGTAGTACCCACCCTATGCTAGCGGGGGTCCAAGAGACCCAGTACTTC CASSTHPMLAGVQETQYF
- TRBD1 TRBJ2-7 TRBV28 TGTGCCAGCAGTGCGAGGACAGGGCTGAGCTCCTACGAGCAGTACTTC CASSARTGLSSYEQYF
- - TRBJ2-4 TRBV7-6 TGTGCCAGCAGCTTATTGGGCCCGACTGGGAAGGGCCAGCCAAACATTCAGTACTTC CASSLLGPTGKGQPNIQYF
- - TRBJ2-6 TRBV9 TGTGCCAGCAGCGTACACCGCCGGAGCTCTGGGGCCAACGTCCTGACTTTC CASSVHRRSSGANVLTF
- - TRBJ2-1 TRBV7-9 TGTGCCAGCAGCTCCCTCCAGGGGACATACAATGAGCAGTTCTTC CASSSLQGTYNEQFF
- TRBD1 TRBJ2-7 TRBV10-2 TGCGCCAGCAGGACACCGGGACAGGGTTTTTACGAGCAGTACTTC CASRTPGQGFYEQYF
- - TRBJ2-3 TRBV27 TGTGCCAGCAGTCCTCATTACAAAGATACGCAGTATTTT CASSPHYKDTQYF
- - TRBJ2-1 TRBV27 TGTGCCAGCAGTCCCCGGGATCCCCTTTACAATGAGCAGTTCTTC CASSPRDPLYNEQFF
- - TRBJ2-7 TRBV28 TGTGCCAGCAGGTCACCGGGACCCACAGGGGAGCAGTACTTC CASRSPGPTGEQYF
- - TRBJ1-1 TRBV5-6 TGTGCCAGCAGCTCCATCAGGGAATGGGGGGCTGAAGCTTTCTTT CASSSIREWGAEAFF
- - TRBJ1-5 TRBV7-8 TGTGCCAGCAGTACGACCATCGCGGGGGGCAATCAGCCCCAGCATTTT CASSTTIAGGNQPQHF
- - TRBJ2-7 TRBV18 TGTGCCAGCTCACCCCCCTCGAATTGGTGGGAGCAGTACTTC CASSPPSNWWEQYF
once - TRBJ2-2 TRBV11-2 TGTGCCAGCACACTTAGGGGACACGGCACCGGGGAGCTGTTTTTT CASTLRGHGTGELFF
- - TRBJ2-1 TRBV10-3 TGTGCCATCAGTGGGACTAAGACGGAGGGGTACAATGAGCAGTTCTTC CAISGTKTEGYNEQFF
- - TRBJ1-2 TRBV4-1 TGCGCCAGCAGCCAAGAGCCCCGTTGGGGAGAGAATAACTATGGCTACACCTTC CASSQEPRWGENNYGYTF
- - TRBJ1-4 TRBV6-6 TGTGCCAGCAGTTACGGTCTCGGTGAAAAACTGTTTTTT CASSYGLGEKLFF
once - TRBJ2-2 TRBV7-9 TGTGCCAGCAGCCCAACGCCAGGGTGGGCCGGGGAGCTGTTTTTT CASSPTPGWAGELFF
- TRBD2 TRBJ2-3 TRBV2 TGTGCCAGCATAGGGGATCTGGCGGGAGGGGTCCTCGGAGATACGCAGTATTTT CASIGDLAGGVLGDTQYF
- - TRBJ2-1 TRBV25-1 TGTGCCAGCAGTGAATCTTCACGGACCGACAATGAGCAGTTCTTC CASSESSRTDNEQFF
- - TRBJ2-1 TRBV4-1 TGCGCCAGCAGCCAAGCGGTAGGGTATGAGCAGTTCTTC CASSQAVGYEQFF
- TRBD2 TRBJ2-7 TRBV7-9 TGTGCCAGCAGCCCCAACCACGGGACTAGCTGGCCCTACGAGCAGTACTTC CASSPNHGTSWPYEQYF
- - TRBJ2-7 TRBV4-1 TGCGCCAGCAGCCAAGAATCATTCGGCGGGTCTTACTACGAGCAGTACTTC CASSQESFGGSYYEQYF
- - TRBJ2-2 TRBV28 TGTGCCAGCAGTTTCGGAGCCGGGGAGCTGTTTTTT CASSFGAGELFF
- TRBD1 TRBJ1-1 TRBV30 TGTGCCTGGAGTGTAGGTGCCCCCAGGGGGTTGAACACTGAAGCTTTCTTT CAWSVGAPRGLNTEAFF
- - TRBJ2-3 TRBV10-1 TGCGCCAGCAGTGAGTCCACGGGAGTATCAGATACGCAGTATTTT CASSESTGVSDTQYF
few TRBD2 TRBJ2-1 TRBV7-8 TGTGCCAGCAGCTTAGCGGCGAGCGGGAGGCCTGAGCAGTTCTTC CASSLAASGRPEQFF